This T cell receptor (beta chain) is drawn from a study of cytomegalovirus exposure and HLA in healthy donors. Broader study findings: Clonal expansion, a later analysis showed, was greater in HLA-associated TCR beta chains than in equally common others. The study found most TCR sequences rare, yet found some public TCRs in many donors.

The CDR3 runs to 13 residues. Germline lookup yields CDR1 KGHSH and CDR2 LQKENI. Trimming took off 5 bases at V and 5 bases at J, with 11 bases between the two ends. Concerning this clone itself: No antigen is known for it.

The PCR was carried out with 60 Vbeta primers and 13 Jbeta primers. Clones were read by immunoSEQ multiplex PCR, and TCRdb kept only the in-frame ones, dropping some. There are about 82,000 clones in the sample; less than 80% occur only once, and 13% lies in the top ten. The chain uses TRBV18 and TRBJ2-3; D may be TRBD1 (6 bases). The specimen sequenced was PBMCs. The origin of this receptor is a human donor in good health. CDR3 nucleotides: TGTGCCAGCTCAAATACCAGGGGAGATACGCAGTATTTT. Its protein is CASSNTRGDTQYF.